This T cell receptor beta chain was documented in a study of T cell responses to AZD1222 COVID-19 vaccine. Study findings and constraints: Repertoires were collected only later (after the peak T cell response had occurred). Vaccination with two AZD1222 doses was followed by a rise in Spike-specific TCR breadth and depth. Donors were chiefly white British, with a greater number of females, and clonal diversity was perhaps underestimated. Spike-spanning, vaccine-associated CD4 TCRs were dominant at 160-218 and 743-854.

The assay was immunoSEQ multiplex PCR, and TCRdb's table has in-frame clones only and misses some. Among about 83,000 clones listed, roughly 90% were seen once. In regard to this clone: Its antigen is unidentified.

Sample: peripheral blood, taken on day 0 of MenACWY control vaccination. The sequence was collected from an adult in good health.

CDR3 bases: TGTGCCAGCAGTTTGTCGTTCCCTTACTCTGGGGCCAACGTCCTGACTTTC. Translation: CASSLSFPYSGANVLTF. The V gene is TRBV28, the J gene TRBJ2-6; D call uncertain. There are 17 residues in the CDR3. From germline, CDR1 is MDHEN and CDR2 SYDVKM. The V gene lost 3 bases and the J gene lost 0 bases, with 12 bases spanning the gap.